The clone carrying this TCR beta chain was observed a few times. The junction shows a germline mismatch at one end, possibly a read error. The germline CDR1 and CDR2 sequences are SGHTA and FQGNSA. This CDR3 has 16 amino acids. Thyroid ultrasound, orbital computed tomography, TRAb, serum thyroxine and clinical symptoms formed the basis of diagnosis. This sample stems from a study of Graves' ophthalmopathy and Graves' hyperthyroidism. Amplified material comprised TCR beta CDR3 regions derived from RNA transcripts. HTBI primers served in a first-round RT-PCR, which a second-round multiplex PCR followed. Via MiXCR, TCRdb re-called the multiplex PCR reads, giving one row per CDR3 protein. The sample contains about 640,000 distinct CDR3 sequences, roughly 41% of which appear only once.

Sequencing was performed on peripheral blood. This TCR came from an adult man with Graves' ophthalmopathy. The V call is TRBV7-2, the J call TRBJ1-3; D unclear. The CDR3 bases are TGCGCCAGCAGCCAAGAAACCCTGAGCTCTGGAAACACCATATATTTT. This translates into CASSQETLSSGNTIYF. Variable domain in full (rest from reference TRBV7-2 and TRBJ1-3): GAGVSQSPSNKVTEKGKDVELRCDPISGHTALYWYRQSLGQGLEFLIYFQGNSAPDKSGLPSDRFSAERTGGSVSTLTIQRTQQEDSAVYLCASSQETLSSGNTIYFGEGSWLTVV.